The present T cell receptor (beta chain) was sequenced within a study of T cell responses to AZD1222 COVID-19 vaccine. Study outcomes and limitations: Nearly half of the spike-specific TCRs reportedly recognize variant regions that carry no mutations. CD4 TCRs linked to vaccination spanned spike, dominating at 160-218 and 743-854. Females outnumbered males among donors, who were mostly white British; clonal diversity was possibly underestimated.

Only one count was recorded for this clone. Its antigen is still unknown. Sequencing used immunoSEQ multiplex PCR; TCRdb keeps in-frame clones, though not all of them. The repertoire holds about 130,000 clones, with 70% to 90% as singletons. The CDR3 has 12 amino acids. The V and J ends lost 2 bases and 9 bases respectively, with 8 bases between them. Germline V gene lookup returns CDR1 SNHLY and CDR2 FYNNEI. The chain joins TRBV2 to TRBJ2-1, with D hard to call. This specimen was peripheral blood, taken on day 0 of AZD1222 vaccination. The origin of this receptor is an adult in good health. This chain's CDR3 is CASSELSVEQFF. DNA of the CDR3: TGTGCCAGCAGTGAACTTAGTGTTGAGCAGTTCTTC. Together with reference TRBV2 and TRBJ2-1, the CDR3 gives the full variable domain: EPEVTQTPSHQVTQMGQEVILRCVPISNHLYFYWYRQILGQKVEFLVSFYNNEISEKSEIFDDQFSVERPDGSNFTLKIRSTKLEDSAMYFCASSELSVEQFFGPGTRLTVL.